This T cell receptor beta chain is drawn from a study of blood T cells in healthy people across ages. Through a sample-barcoded 5' primer and a J-beta primer mix, a second PCR was run for about 6 to 11 cycles. One entry per CDR3 protein results from TCRdb running MiXCR on the 5' RACE reads. The table lists over 750,000 distinct CDR3 sequences, 20% to 25% of them singletons, with 9.4% in the top ten. Per germline, CDR1 KGHSH and CDR2 LQKENI. The CDR3 extends over 13 amino acids. J was trimmed by 14 bases and V by 4 bases; bases with no gene match: 9. Another study also made use of these data, one on T cells of mothers and their children. This second report adds: The authors found no persistent microchimeric T cell clones.

The TCR sequence derives from a boy aged 10-17 years in good health. The chain is built from TRBV18 and TRBJ1-4, with 8 bases identical to TRBD1. Sequencing was done on a sample of blood. The CDR3 nucleotides are TGTGCCAGCTCACGGTCCGACAGGGGCTACCTGTTTTTT. This sequence encodes CASSRSDRGYLFF.